These T cell receptor beta chains were read from a single sample in a study of response to subunit inactivated influenza vaccine. TCRdb reprocessed the RT-PCR reads with MiXCR, giving one entry per CDR3 protein. The sample lists roughly 500,000 distinct CDR3 sequences, 25% occurring once. The sequencing used CD4+ T cells sorted from PBMCs, collected more than 4 days after vaccination. These receptors all come from a man in his forties or fifties who received an inactivated influenza vaccine. CDR3s include the opening cysteine and the closing phenylalanine or tryptophan. Fields, in order: clone size, J gene, D gene, V gene, CDR3 protein, CDR3 DNA. A D gene is named only where the DNA matches it firmly. The listing skips clone size in some rows; elsewhere it reads once, few, many or a size class.

>-|TRBJ2-1|-|TRBV5-5
CASSPGQGWDDEQFF
TGTGCCAGCAGCCCCGGACAAGGTTGGGATGATGAGCAGTTCTTC
>few|TRBJ1-3|-|TRBV28
CASSLSPGNTIYF
TGTGCCAGCAGTTTAAGCCCTGGAAACACCATATATTTT
>-|TRBJ2-1|TRBD2|TRBV7-6
CASSSRPDRLAVEQFF
TGTGCCAGCAGCTCTCGACCGGACAGACTAGCGGTAGAGCAGTTCTTC
>many|TRBJ2-7|TRBD1|TRBV5-1
CASSPDRVREQYF
TGCGCCAGCAGCCCAGACAGGGTCCGCGAGCAGTACTTC
>-|TRBJ2-7|-|TRBV4-1
CASSQVPISRGTYEQYF
TGCGCCAGCAGCCAAGTTCCAATTTCGAGGGGTACCTACGAGCAGTACTTC
>few|TRBJ2-3|-|TRBV5-5
CASSEGTDAARTDTQYF
TGTGCCAGCAGCGAAGGGACCGACGCAGCCCGCACAGATACGCAGTATTTT
>few|TRBJ2-7|-|TRBV7-9
CASTRMGRGGNEQYF
TGTGCCAGCACCAGGATGGGCAGGGGAGGAAACGAGCAGTACTTC
>many|TRBJ2-1|TRBD1|TRBV5-1
CASRGTGGHNEQFF
TGCGCCAGCCGGGGGACAGGGGGCCACAATGAGCAGTTCTTC
>many|TRBJ1-4|-|TRBV24-1
CATSDSGKLFF
TGTGCCACCAGTGATTCTGGAAAACTGTTTTTT
>many|TRBJ1-1|TRBD1|TRBV12-3/TRBV12-4
CASSLEVQGSGAFF
TGTGCCAGCAGTTTAGAAGTACAGGGGAGTGGTGCTTTCTTT
>-|TRBJ1-1|-|TRBV10-3
CAISGMASGITEAFF
TGTGCCATCAGTGGGATGGCTTCGGGCATCACTGAAGCTTTCTTT